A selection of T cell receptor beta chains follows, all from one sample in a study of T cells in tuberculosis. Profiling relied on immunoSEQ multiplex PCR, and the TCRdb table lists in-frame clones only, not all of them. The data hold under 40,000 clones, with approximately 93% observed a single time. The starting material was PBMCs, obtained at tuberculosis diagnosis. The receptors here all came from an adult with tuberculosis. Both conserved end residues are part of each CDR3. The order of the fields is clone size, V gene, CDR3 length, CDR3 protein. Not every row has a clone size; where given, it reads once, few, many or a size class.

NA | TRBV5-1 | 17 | CASSSRQVGWGEYEQFF
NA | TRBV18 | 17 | CASSPGTGVPVYNEQFF
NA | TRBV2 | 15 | CASSEVAAGGETQYF
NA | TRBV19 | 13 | CASSAGGTYEQYF
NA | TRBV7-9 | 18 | CASSPWRGGGAMSNEQFF
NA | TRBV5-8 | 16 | CASSLFIRTDFYGYTF
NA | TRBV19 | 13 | CASSIEQQQPQHF
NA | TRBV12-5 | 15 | CASGLGDRVREKLFF
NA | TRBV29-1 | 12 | CSVEDISYEQYF
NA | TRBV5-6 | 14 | CASSLGARGTEAFF
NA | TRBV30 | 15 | CAWSRVSGPGNTIYF
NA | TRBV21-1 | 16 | CASSKLGDRTHQPQHF
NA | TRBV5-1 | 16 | CASSITSTGRAGELFF
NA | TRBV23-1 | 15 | CASTFGPGQSYGYTF
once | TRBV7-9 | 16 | CASSDRDRGKPGELFF
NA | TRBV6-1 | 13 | CASSDRGGNTIYF
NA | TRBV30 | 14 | CAWNTGTGPYEQYF
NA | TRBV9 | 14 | CASSAPGASYEQYF
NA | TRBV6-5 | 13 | CASSVTGVNEQYF
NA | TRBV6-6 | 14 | CASSYSDRINQAFF
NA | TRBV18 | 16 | CASSRGTGTRDSPLHF
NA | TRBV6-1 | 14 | CASIREASGEKLFF